The clone carrying this T cell receptor (beta chain) was detected ten times or more. This sample was included in a study of early T cells in non-severe SARS-CoV-2 infection. This CDR3 contains 13 residues. Germline CDR1 and CDR2: SGHDN and FVKESK. Trimming left V 0 bases short and J 5 bases short, with 7 bases between. In TCRdb, the 5' RACE reads were re-called with MiXCR into one record per CDR3 protein. The profile covers roughly 63,000 distinct CDR3 sequences, with over 10% appearing a single time and around 4.7% taken by the ten largest. V is TRBV14 and J is TRBJ2-5, with a possible D match to TRBD2 (5 bases). The sequenced sample was whole blood. This TCR was sampled from an adult who was a healthcare worker with PCR-confirmed SARS-CoV-2 infection or an uninfected control (not recorded which). CDR3 sequence reads: CASSQDWEETQYF. CDR3 bases: TGTGCCAGCAGCCAAGACTGGGAGGAGACCCAGTACTTC.